The 29 T cell receptor beta chains below come from one sample, sequenced in a study of kidney transplant recipient with SARS-CoV-2 infection. Via MiXCR, TCRdb re-called the reads, giving one row per CDR3 protein. The sample has 200,000 to 300,000 distinct CDR3 sequences, under 35% seen once. This sample comprised a blood sample, obtained at baseline and on approximately day 120 from a kidney transplant recipient. These TCRs come from a male patient aged 25-45 years who had COVID-19 and was a kidney transplant recipient. Some T cells here may be from the graft donor.

Notes on this clonotype: This may stem from a read error, because a much larger clone lies one nucleotide away. V usage is TRBV19 and J usage is TRBJ1-4, with D possibly matching TRBD1 (6 bases). CDR1 and CDR2 from the germline V gene are LNHDA and SQIVND (reference sequence). CDR3 size: 16 residues. In DNA, the CDR3 is TGTGCCAGTAGCCCCCCTACCAGGGGAACTGATGAAAAACTGTTTTTT. Amino acids: CASSPPTRGTDEKLFF.

This clonotype has at least ten counts. V usage is TRBV7-6 and J usage is TRBJ2-2, with a possible D match to TRBD2 (7 bases). CDR1 is SGHVS and CDR2 is FNYEAQ in the germline V gene. This CDR3 comprises 16 residues. Trimming cost V 0 bases and J 4 bases, with 12 bases left between them. The CDR3: CASSLASGEGTGELFF. Here the CDR3 DNA reads TGTGCCAGCAGCTTAGCGTCAGGGGAGGGCACCGGGGAGCTGTTTTTT.

This clonotype was seen at least ten times. The J gene is TRBJ1-2, the V gene TRBV3-1, with D unresolved. V lost 5 bases to trimming and J lost 4 bases, with 23 bases between them. Per germline, CDR1 LGHDT and CDR2 YNNKEL (reference sequence). This CDR3 is 17 amino acids long. Here the CDR3 DNA reads TGTGCCAGCAGCGGCGATAACACCCTTCGAAAGACCTATGGCTACACCTTC. This sequence encodes CASSGDNTLRKTYGYTF.

Concerning this clonotype: This could be a read error, since a much larger clone is one nucleotide away. The rearrangement joins TRBV12-2 to TRBJ1-2. TRBV12-2 is listed as a pseudogene. The CDR3 extends over 17 amino acids. Here the CDR3 DNA reads TGTGCAAGTCTCTGCATAACGACTCCACGAAAGACCTATGGCTACACCTTC. It specifies CASLCITTPRKTYGYTF.

Worth noting for this clonotype: A much larger clone differs by one base, so this may be a read error. The rearrangement links TRBV7-6 to TRBJ2-2, with D perhaps matching TRBD2 (6 bases). Germline V gene sequence: CDR1 SGHVS, CDR2 FNYEAQ. The CDR3 extends over 14 amino acids. CDR3 region: CASSFGPGRGKLFF. The CDR3 DNA sequence: TGTGCCAGCAGCTTCGGTCCGGGTCGCGGGAAGCTGTTTTTT.

This clonotype was picked up many times. The rearrangement uses TRBV6-8 and TRBJ1-2; D is unresolved. Per germline, CDR1 MNHGY and CDR2 SAAAGT. The CDR3 runs 17 residues. Deletions cut 5 bases from V and 4 bases from J, with 23 bases between. CDR3 loop: CASSRDPRSRKTYGYTF. The CDR3 nucleotides read TGTGCCAGCAGTCGCGATCCACGCTCTAGAAAGACCTATGGCTACACCTTC.

Concerning this clonotype: Since a much larger clone is just one base distant, this may be a read error. V is TRBV28 and J is TRBJ2-7; 7 bases line up with TRBD2. The CDR3 is made up of 13 amino acids. The V and J ends lost 7 bases and 6 bases, in that order; junction bases with no gene match: 9. Germline V gene sequence: CDR1 MDHEN, CDR2 SYDVKM. This CDR3 reads CASIGLVTCEQYF. The CDR3 DNA reads TGTGCCAGCATTGGACTAGTGACCTGCGAGCAGTACTTC. Full variable domain (outside the CDR3, taken from reference TRBV28 and TRBJ2-7): DVKVTQSSRYLVKRTGEKVFLECVQDMDHENMFWYRQDPGLGLRLIYFSYDVKMKEKGDIPEGYSVSREKKERFSLILESASTNQTSMYLCASIGLVTCEQYFGPGTRLTVT.

In this sample, this clonotype turned up a few times. Because the CDR3's place on the DNA is in doubt, the DNA is left out and the CDR3 is given as listed by TCRdb. This chain uses TRBV7-5 with TRBJ1-2. TRBV7-5 is flagged as a pseudogene. The CDR3 region is 19 residues in length, termini included. CDR3 residues: CISVPELKLEVGKTYGYTF.

This clonotype has ten or more counts. The chain links TRBV7-9 to TRBJ2-7, with TRBD1 matching over 12 bases. The germline gives CDR1 SEHNR, CDR2 FQNEAQ (reference sequence). The CDR3 contains 16 residues. Trimming removed 6 bases from V and 6 bases from J; junction bases left unmatched: 12. The CDR3 protein is CASSWTSGTGGLEQYF. The CDR3, as DNA: TGTGCCAGCAGTTGGACCTCCGGGACAGGGGGCCTCGAGCAGTACTTC.

The rearrangement uses TRBV6-5 and TRBJ1-2; D is ambiguous. CDR3 size: 17 residues. Trimming left V 4 bases short and J 4 bases short, with 22 bases between. Germline V gene lookup returns CDR1 MNHEY and CDR2 SVGAGI. The CDR3: CASSLPCSMRKTYGYTF. Written as DNA, the CDR3 is TGTGCCAGCAGTTTGCCTTGCTCTATGCGAAAGACCTATGGCTACACCTTC.

This clonotype occurred many times. The chain uses TRBV5-4 and TRBJ1-4, with 8 bases identical to TRBD1. V dropped 0 bases and J dropped 5; count of bases not matched to a gene: 0. Per the germline V gene, CDR1 is SGHNT and CDR2 is YYREEE (reference sequence). The CDR3 runs to 14 residues. The CDR3 DNA sequence: TGTGCCAGCAGCTTGGACAGGGGGAATGAAAAACTGTTTTTT. Translated, it gives CASSLDRGNEKLFF.

This clonotype showed up many times. This chain links TRBV6-1 with TRBJ2-7; no clear D. The CDR3 is 13 residues long. CDR1 is MNHNS and CDR2 is SASEGT in the germline V gene. V was pared by 3 bases and J by 2 bases, with 8 bases between. CDR3 coding DNA: TGTGCCAGCAGTGATATAGTTCCCTACGAGCAGTACTTC. Protein product: CASSDIVPYEQYF.

In its sample, this clonotype was seen a few times. This sequence joins TRBV11-2 and TRBJ1-1; D unclear. The germline gives CDR1 SGHAT, CDR2 FQNNGV. V lost 5 bases to trimming and J lost 1 base, with 8 bases between them. This CDR3 has 13 residues. CDR3 nucleotides: TGTGCCAGCAGCCATACACCGAACACTGAAGCTTTCTTT. This codes for CASSHTPNTEAFF.

The chain combines TRBV16 with TRBJ1-2; D is unresolved. Germline assignment: CDR1 KGHSY and CDR2 FQNENV. Deletions cut 5 bases from V and 4 bases from J, with 23 bases between. The CDR3 is made up of 17 amino acids. The CDR3, as DNA: TGTGCCAGCAGCATGAACGCGGTCGTTAGAAAGACCTATGGCTACACCTTC. It codes for CASSMNAVVRKTYGYTF.

This clonotype was found a few times. The rearrangement links TRBV5-4 to TRBJ2-7, with TRBD2 matching 14 bases. J gave up 1 base and V 4 bases, and 4 bases lay outside the gene matches. The CDR3 is 16 residues long. Germline assignment: CDR1 SGHNT and CDR2 YYREEE (reference sequence). The CDR3 bases are TGTGCCAGCAGCGTGGGACTAGCGGGAGTATCCTACGAGCAGTACTTC. Protein sequence: CASSVGLAGVSYEQYF.

This clonotype was seen repeatedly, ten times or more. The chain carries TRBV29-1 and TRBJ2-2; TRBD2 matches at 16 bases. The germline V gene has CDR1 SQVTM and CDR2 ANQGSEA. The length of the CDR3 is 18 residues. J gave up 6 bases and V 7 bases, and 14 bases lay outside the gene matches. The CDR3 loop reads CSAPMPGLAGGKPGELFF. The CDR3 DNA is TGCAGCGCGCCCATGCCGGGACTAGCGGGAGGGAAACCCGGGGAGCTGTTTTTT.

This clonotype came up many times. This chain joins TRBV5-5 and TRBJ1-2; D not resolved. This CDR3 has 16 amino acids. Trimming pared 7 bases from V and 4 bases from J, leaving 23 bases between. Germline V gene lookup returns CDR1 SGHKS and CDR2 YYEKEE (reference sequence). This CDR3 is CASAHYVSRKTYGYTF. The CDR3 DNA follows: TGTGCCAGCGCTCATTATGTCTCGCGAAAGACCTATGGCTACACCTTC.

In this sample, this clonotype turned up a few times. The rearrangement joins TRBV20-1 to TRBJ2-7, with D tentatively TRBD1 (7 bases). The ends were cut back, 3 bases at V and 7 bases at J, with 22 bases in the middle. The germline V gene encodes CDR1 DFQATT and CDR2 SNEGSKA (reference sequence). CDR3 length: 15 residues. CDR3 sequence: CSARERRQGGLEQYF. The CDR3 bases are TGCAGTGCTAGGGAGCGGCGGCAGGGGGGTCTGGAGCAGTACTTC.

This clonotype was detected many times. The chain has TRBV6-5 and TRBJ1-1; D gene uncertain. V was clipped by 5 bases and J by 2 bases, with 12 bases between them. The germline V gene encodes CDR1 MNHEY and CDR2 SVGAGI. The CDR3 is 14 amino acids. CDR3 DNA: TGTGCCAGCAGTAAGACTGCCATTAACACTGAAGCTTTCTTT. It translates to CASSKTAINTEAFF.

This clonotype was seen repeatedly, ten times or more. The V and J genes are TRBV28 and TRBJ2-1; 9 bases are a match to TRBD2. The CDR3 totals 15 residues. CDR1 and CDR2 (germline): MDHEN, SYDVKM. The J segment lost 3 bases and the V segment lost 11 bases, leaving 11 bases of the junction unmatched. CDR3 in amino acids: CAAQESGRRYNEQFF. The CDR3, as DNA: TGTGCCGCCCAAGAAAGCGGGAGGCGCTACAATGAGCAGTTCTTC.

The chain combines TRBV4-2 with TRBJ2-3, with 10 bases that match TRBD2. CDR3 length equals 17 residues. Germline values: CDR1 LGHNA, CDR2 YNFKEQ. V trimming: 0 bases; J trimming: 6 bases; junction bases outside the gene matches: 9. The CDR3 DNA sequence: TGTGCCAGCAGCCAAGAGCAAGCGGGAGGGCCGATGGATACGCAGTATTTT. Translated: CASSQEQAGGPMDTQYF.

This clonotype was recorded many times. The V call is TRBV6-1, the J call TRBJ2-1, with 14 bases identical to TRBD2. The J segment lost 8 bases and the V segment lost 2 bases, leaving 5 bases of the junction unmatched. CDR1 and CDR2 (germline): MNHNS, SASEGT. The length of the CDR3 is 16 residues. CDR3 sequence (DNA): TGTGCCAGCAGTGAACCGGGACTAGCGGGAGTATATGAGCAGTTCTTC. Its protein product is CASSEPGLAGVYEQFF.

This clonotype was observed at least ten times. This chain connects TRBV4-2 to TRBJ1-4, with D possibly TRBD1 on 5 matching bases. Germline-derived CDR1 and CDR2 are LGHNA and YNFKEQ. The CDR3 has 15 amino acids. V was clipped by 1 base and J by 6 bases, with 12 bases between them. CDR3 region: CASSQAGRVDEKLFF. CDR3 sequence (DNA): TGTGCCAGCAGCCAAGCCGGCAGGGTTGATGAAAAACTGTTTTTT.

This clonotype was picked up many times. The chain uses TRBV6-2 or TRBV6-3 and TRBJ1-2; D gene ambiguous. The CDR3 is 17 residues long. V lost 4 bases, J lost 4 bases, and 22 bases lay in between. From germline, CDR1 is MNHEY and CDR2 SVGEGT. The CDR3 nucleotides read TGTGCCAGCAGTTTAGATGGCTGCATCGGAAAGACCTATGGCTACACCTTC. It encodes CASSLDGCIGKTYGYTF.

This clonotype showed up many times. The rearrangement links TRBV25-1 to TRBJ2-1; 12 bases align to TRBD1. V gave up 4 bases and J gave up 8 bases; unmatched junction bases: 3. The CDR3 runs 14 residues. Germline CDR1 is MGHDK and CDR2 is SYGVNS. In nucleotides, the CDR3 is TGTGCCAGCAGTGGGGGGACAGGGGGCGATGAGCAGTTCTTC. This translates into CASSGGTGGDEQFF. Combining the CDR3 with reference TRBV25-1 and TRBJ2-1 gives the whole variable domain EADIYQTPRYLVIGTGKKITLECSQTMGHDKMYWYQQDPGMELHLIHYSYGVNSTEKGDLSSESTVSRIRTEHFPLTLESARPSHTSQYLCASSGGTGGDEQFFGPGTRLTVL.

This clonotype was observed at least ten times. The V and J genes are TRBV12-5 and TRBJ1-2, with a possible D match to TRBD1 (5 bases). Trimming pared 5 bases from V and 4 bases from J, leaving 23 bases between. Germline-derived CDR1 and CDR2 are LGHNT and FRNRAP. This CDR3 has 17 residues. CDR3 bases: TGTGCTAGTGGTACAGTGAATTTGCAGGGAAAGACCTATGGCTACACCTTC. Translation gives CASGTVNLQGKTYGYTF.

This clonotype was recorded many times. V is TRBV20-1 and J is TRBJ2-1; D uncertain. The CDR3 runs to 11 residues. The germline V and J ends were trimmed by 0 bases and 7 bases, with 4 bases remaining between them. Germline CDR1 and CDR2: DFQATT and SNEGSKA (reference sequence). CDR3: CSARESNEQFF. The CDR3 DNA follows: TGCAGTGCTAGAGAATCGAATGAGCAGTTCTTC.

This clonotype appeared many times. The chain recombines TRBV6-6 with TRBJ1-2, with 9 nucleotides matching TRBD1. Germline CDR1 is MNHNY and CDR2 is SVGAGI (reference sequence). The ends lost 4 bases at V and 7 bases at J; junction bases unmatched: 7. The length of the CDR3 is 14 residues. CDR3 residues: CASSSTGGISGYTF. The CDR3 DNA follows: TGTGCCAGCAGTTCTACAGGGGGCATTAGTGGCTACACCTTC.

This clonotype was recorded once. It may be a read error: a sequence one base away is much more abundant. The rearrangement links TRBV24-1 to TRBJ1-1; D may be TRBD1 (5 bases). Germline values: CDR1 KGHDR, CDR2 SFDVKD. The CDR3 totals 14 residues. V was shortened by 9 bases and J by 3 bases, with 16 bases between the two germline ends. In DNA, the CDR3 is TGTGCCACCGGAAGGGGCGATGGGGACACTGAAGCTTTCTTT. Translated, it gives CATGRGDGDTEAFF.